Listed below are T cell receptor beta chains from one sample, sequenced in a study of graft-versus-host responses after intestinal transplantation. The assay was immunoSEQ multiplex PCR, and TCRdb's table has in-frame clones only and misses some. The table lists 100,000 to 110,000 clones, less than 90% of them singletons. The antigens these receptors bind are not known. Sample: unstimulated CD4+ T cells sorted from spleen or lymph node cells, taken before transplant. These receptors all stem from a human donor who was the organ donor for an intestinal transplant. The CDR3 runs from the conserved cysteine through the conserved F or W.

V,J,CDR3
TRBV1,TRBJ1-5,CTSSQDPRMGTGSRQPQHF
TRBV7-2,TRBJ2-1,CASSLRLAGEHEQFF
TRBV19,TRBJ2-7,CASSATPALGEQYF
TRBV7-9,TRBJ1-5,CASSLAGNTQPQHF
TRBV18,TRBJ2-2,CASSPRTAPNTGELFF
TRBV27,TRBJ2-2,CASSARGTGSYTGELFF
TRBV28,TRBJ2-7,CASRSTGAKKEQYF
TRBV19,TRBJ2-1,CASSLAGGYYNEQFF
TRBV6-4,TRBJ2-7,CASSPRSGQPVDEQYF
TRBV11-2,TRBJ1-3,CASSSTISGNTIYF
TRBV6-6,NA,CASSYMQGKLGEQYF
TRBV19,TRBJ1-1,CASSMSGLPGRGNTEAFF
TRBV9,TRBJ1-1,CASSVGVVLNTEAFF
TRBV21-1,TRBJ2-3,CASSKRGQANTDTQYF
TRBV7-6,TRBJ1-3,CASSGRPQGSGNTIYF
TRBV19,TRBJ2-1,CATMTGSSYNEQFF
TRBV4-2,TRBJ1-3,CASSGDRGRGNTIYF
TRBV5-5,TRBJ1-4,CASSGQGDEKLFF
TRBV19,TRBJ1-6,CASSLTNGALHF
TRBV5-4,TRBJ1-4,CASSFEGRSNEKLFF
TRBV9,TRBJ1-2,CASSPTFNYGYTF
TRBV6-5,TRBJ1-2,CASSGWTGTYTF
TRBV7-9,TRBJ1-5,CASSLGQSYNQPQHF
TRBV6-6,TRBJ2-1,CASSKLAYEQFF
TRBV27,TRBJ2-7,CASTTGSREQYF
TRBV9,TRBJ2-1,CASSARTSGVNEQFF
TRBV7-9,TRBJ2-5,CASSPGQGALYQETQYF
TRBV6-1,TRBJ1-6,CASSEQGQRYSPLHF
TRBV19,TRBJ1-5,CASSIVQGNLNSNQPQHF
TRBV19,TRBJ1-1,CASNTKSLVTGENTEAFF
TRBV18,TRBJ2-3,CASSQGDTDTQYF
TRBV5-1,TRBJ2-1,CASSSDNLWSNEQFF